These 16 T cell receptor beta chains came from one sample sequenced in a study of blood T cell repertoires in COVID-19. Sequencing was performed with immunoSEQ multiplex PCR; in TCRdb, only in-frame clones are kept and a portion is missing. The table lists 96,000 or so clones, over 75% of them singletons. The sequencing input was peripheral blood. The receptors were gathered from a woman older than 75 with acute or convalescent COVID-19.

V gene TRBV7-9 combines with J gene TRBJ2-7; unclear D gene. V dropped 0 bases and J dropped 0 bases, with 9 bases sitting between them. Germline lookup yields CDR1 SEHNR and CDR2 FQNEAQ (reference sequence). There are 15 residues in the CDR3. CDR3 sequence reads: CASSLAMAHSYEQYF. The CDR3 nucleotides are TGTGCCAGCAGCTTAGCTATGGCCCACTCCTACGAGCAGTACTTC.

The chain couples TRBV4-1 to TRBJ2-3; tentatively, D is TRBD2 (5 bases). The CDR3 sequence is 14 residues long. From germline, CDR1 is MGHRA and CDR2 YSYEKL. V shed 4 bases and J shed 2 bases, with 10 bases lying between them. CDR3 nucleotide sequence: TGCGCCAGCAGCCCAGCAGACTACACAGATACGCAGTATTTT. As protein: CASSPADYTDTQYF.

The J gene is TRBJ2-7, the V gene TRBV4-1; 8 bases are a match to TRBD1. Germline V gene lookup returns CDR1 MGHRA and CDR2 YSYEKL. The CDR3 covers 15 residues. The trim removed 1 base at V and 5 bases at J, leaving 7 bases unmatched. The CDR3 DNA is TGCGCCAGCAGCCAAGTTCCAGGGGGCCTACACGAGCAGTACTTC. Its protein product is CASSQVPGGLHEQYF.

V gene TRBV4-2 combines with J gene TRBJ2-4; 8 bases align to TRBD1. Germline CDR1 LGHNA, CDR2 YNFKEQ. CDR3 length equals 16 residues. Trimming took 4 bases from V and 3 from J; bases not matched to a gene: 8. DNA of the CDR3: TGTGCCAGCAGCCTCGCAGGGGGCGTGGACAAAAACATTCAGTACTTC. Its translation: CASSLAGGVDKNIQYF.

The CDR3 loop is CASSEADRFATNEKLFF. The CDR3 bases are TGTGCCAGCAGTGAAGCGGACAGATTCGCAACTAATGAAAAACTGTTTTTT. The chain joins TRBV2 to TRBJ1-4, with D maybe TRBD1 (6 bases). From germline, CDR1 is SNHLY and CDR2 FYNNEI. This CDR3 has 17 residues. V lost 0 bases, J lost 0 bases, and 11 bases lay in between.

The V call is TRBV10-1, the J call TRBJ2-7; 8 bases fit TRBD2. The J segment lost 2 bases and the V segment lost 5 bases, leaving 5 bases of the junction unmatched. The CDR3 runs 14 residues. In germline, CDR1 is WNHNN, CDR2 SYGVQD (reference sequence). The CDR3 nucleotides read TGCGCCAGCAGTACCACTAGCGGCGCCTACGAGCAGTACTTC. Translated: CASSTTSGAYEQYF.

The chain is built from TRBV6-5 and TRBJ1-2, with D unclear. V was shortened by 6 bases and J by 1 base, with 15 bases between the two germline ends. This CDR3 is built from 15 residues. Per germline, CDR1 MNHEY and CDR2 SVGAGI. The CDR3 DNA is TGTGCCAGCAGGAAACAAAGACACTTTAACTATGGCTACACCTTC. It encodes CASRKQRHFNYGYTF.

This chain uses TRBV19 with TRBJ2-3; tentative D call: TRBD2 (6 bases). Germline loops: CDR1 LNHDA, CDR2 SQIVND (reference sequence). This CDR3 is 17 amino acids long. V was clipped by 6 bases and J by 0 bases, with 19 bases between them. Here the CDR3 DNA reads TGTGCCAGTAGACGCAGCCACGCGGGACCAAGCACAGATACGCAGTATTTT. Its translation: CASRRSHAGPSTDTQYF. The full variable domain, completed using reference TRBV19 and TRBJ2-3, is DGGITQSPKYLFRKEGQNVTLSCEQNLNHDAMYWYRQDPGQGLRLIYYSQIVNDFQKGDIAEGYSVSREKKESFPLTVTSAQKNPTAFYLCASRRSHAGPSTDTQYFGPGTRLTVL.

This chain links TRBV7-9 with TRBJ1-5; 7 nucleotides agree with TRBD1. Losses at the gene ends were 4 bases for V and 6 bases for J; bases not matched to a gene: 6. Germline CDR1 reads SEHNR; CDR2 reads FQNEAQ (reference sequence). The CDR3 contains 14 residues. The CDR3 DNA reads as TGTGCCAGCAGCTCGACAGGGCGAAGTCAGCCCCAGCATTTT. Its translation: CASSSTGRSQPQHF.

The chain carries TRBV15 and TRBJ1-4; TRBD1 aligns across 7 bases. V gave up 2 bases and J gave up 6 bases; unmatched junction bases: 9. The CDR3 runs 16 residues. Germline CDR1 and CDR2: LNHNV and YYDKDF (reference sequence). The chain's CDR3 is CATSRPQDRKDEKLFF. The CDR3, as DNA: TGTGCCACCAGCAGACCCCAGGACAGGAAGGATGAAAAACTGTTTTTT.

This chain links TRBV5-4 with TRBJ2-7; 10 bases line up with TRBD2. The CDR3 is 15 residues long. In germline, CDR1 is SGHNT, CDR2 YYREEE (reference sequence). J was trimmed by 0 bases and V by 0 bases; bases with no gene match: 0. The CDR3 here is CASSLGLAGSYEQYF. CDR3 in DNA: TGTGCCAGCAGCTTGGGACTAGCGGGCTCCTACGAGCAGTACTTC.

This chain uses TRBV11-2 with TRBJ2-7; no clear D. CDR1 is SGHAT and CDR2 is FQNNGV in the germline V gene. Between the trimmed V and J ends, which lost 0 bases and 0 bases, there was a span of 9 bases. This CDR3 has 15 amino acids. CDR3 nucleotides: TGTGCCAGCAGCTTAGATATCATCAGCTCCTACGAGCAGTACTTC. This gives the protein CASSLDIISSYEQYF.

The J gene is TRBJ1-2, the V gene TRBV2; D perhaps matches TRBD1 (6 bases). V was cut by 8 bases and J by 4 bases, with 14 bases left in between. Looked up from germline, CDR1 is SNHLY and CDR2 is FYNNEI. This CDR3 region has 13 residues. CDR3 amino acids: CASGSGGSYGYTF. CDR3 nucleotide sequence: TGTGCCAGCGGCTCGGGGGGCTCCTATGGCTACACCTTC.

J is TRBJ2-1 and V is TRBV27; D is ambiguous. Trimming cost V 7 bases and J 0 bases, with 16 bases left between them. This CDR3 contains 16 residues. Germline V CDR1 and CDR2: MNHEY, SMNVEV (reference sequence). The CDR3 spells CASTRRLSSSYNEQFF. The CDR3 coding sequence is TGTGCCAGCACCCGTCGCCTTTCGAGCTCCTACAATGAGCAGTTCTTC.

This clone is a singleton in its sample. V is TRBV5-1 and J is TRBJ2-3; possibly TRBD1 for D (5 bases). V lost 0 bases to trimming and J lost 4 bases, with 18 bases between them. From germline, CDR1 is SGHRS and CDR2 YFSETQ. This CDR3 contains 17 residues. The chain's CDR3 is CASSLALGRVQADTQYF. CDR3 coding DNA: TGCGCCAGCAGCTTGGCCCTGGGCAGGGTCCAGGCAGATACGCAGTATTTT.

The chain couples TRBV5-4 to TRBJ1-4, with TRBD1 matching 9 bases. CDR3 length: 16 amino acids. V lost 0 bases, J lost 5 bases, and 5 bases stayed unmatched. Germline CDR1 and CDR2: SGHNT and YYREEE (reference sequence). CDR3 in amino acids: CASSLVTGGANEKLFF. Here the CDR3 DNA reads TGTGCCAGCAGCTTGGTAACAGGGGGCGCCAATGAAAAACTGTTTTTT.